This T cell receptor (beta chain) stems from a study of control samples from healthy donors and cancer patients. The CDR3 totals 11 residues. Trimming removed 4 bases from V and 14 bases from J, with 10 bases in between. TCRdb's copy holds only in-frame clones and misses some; the assay was immunoSEQ multiplex PCR. The table shows over 90,000 clones, with 80% to 90% occurring only once. Specimen: PBMCs. This TCR was sampled from a man aged 60 to 69 with lung cancer. The chain uses TRBV5-3 and TRBJ1-6; D call uncertain. TRBV5-3 is identified as an open reading frame with a role that is uncertain. The CDR3, as DNA: TGTGCCAGAAGCACCTCCTTGACCCTCCACTTT. It encodes CARSTSLTLHF.